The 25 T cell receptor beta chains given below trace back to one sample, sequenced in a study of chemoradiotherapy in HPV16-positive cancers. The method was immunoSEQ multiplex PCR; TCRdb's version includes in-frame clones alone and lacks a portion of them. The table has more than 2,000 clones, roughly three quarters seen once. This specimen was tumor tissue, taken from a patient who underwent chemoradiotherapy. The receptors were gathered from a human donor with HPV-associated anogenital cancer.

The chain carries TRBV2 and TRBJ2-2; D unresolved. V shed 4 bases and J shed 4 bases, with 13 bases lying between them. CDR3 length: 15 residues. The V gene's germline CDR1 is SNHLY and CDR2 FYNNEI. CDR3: CASSVITEPTGELFF. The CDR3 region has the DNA TGTGCCAGCAGTGTAATAACAGAACCCACCGGGGAGCTGTTTTTT.

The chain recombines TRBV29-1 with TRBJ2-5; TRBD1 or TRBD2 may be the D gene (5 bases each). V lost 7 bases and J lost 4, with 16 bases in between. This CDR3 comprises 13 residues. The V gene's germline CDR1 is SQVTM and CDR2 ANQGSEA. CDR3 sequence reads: CSGTRSGPETQYF. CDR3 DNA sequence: TGCAGCGGTACACGGTCGGGACCAGAGACCCAGTACTTC.

In DNA form, the CDR3 reads TGTGCCAGCAGCCCCCCCGAAGGGGGCAACGAGCAGTACTTC. Protein sequence: CASSPPEGGNEQYF. The rearrangement links TRBV4-2 to TRBJ2-5; 7 bases align to TRBD1. The DNA matches TRBJ2-7 better at its end, which makes the J call doubtful. The length of the CDR3 is 14 residues. Germline CDR1 reads LGHNA; CDR2 reads YNFKEQ.

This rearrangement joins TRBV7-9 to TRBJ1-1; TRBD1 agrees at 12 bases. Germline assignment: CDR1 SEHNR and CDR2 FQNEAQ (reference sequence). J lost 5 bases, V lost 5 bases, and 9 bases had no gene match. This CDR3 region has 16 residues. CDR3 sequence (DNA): TGTGCCAGCAGCCCCGACCCGGGACAGGGGGCGACTGAAGCTTTCTTT. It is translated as CASSPDPGQGATEAFF.

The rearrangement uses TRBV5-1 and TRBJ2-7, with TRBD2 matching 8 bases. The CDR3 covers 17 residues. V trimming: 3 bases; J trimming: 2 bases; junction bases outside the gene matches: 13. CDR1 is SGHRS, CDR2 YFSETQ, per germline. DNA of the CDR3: TGCGCCAGCAGCTCTGGACTGGGAACTAGCGGAACCTACGAGCAGTACTTC. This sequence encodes CASSSGLGTSGTYEQYF.

CDR3 sequence: CATSLRTNNEKLFF. CDR3 in DNA: TGTGCCACCAGCCTTCGGACTAACAATGAAAAACTGTTTTTT. The chain carries TRBV15 and TRBJ1-4, with D uncertain. V was cut by 5 bases and J by 5 bases, with 12 bases left in between. Germline values: CDR1 LNHNV, CDR2 YYDKDF (reference sequence). The CDR3 consists of 14 residues.

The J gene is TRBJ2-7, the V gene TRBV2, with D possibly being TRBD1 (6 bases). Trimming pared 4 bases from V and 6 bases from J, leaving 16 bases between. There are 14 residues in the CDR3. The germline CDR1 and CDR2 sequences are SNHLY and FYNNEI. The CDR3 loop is CASSVRTDGSEQYF. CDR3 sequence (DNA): TGTGCCAGCAGTGTTCGGACAGACGGGTCCGAGCAGTACTTC.

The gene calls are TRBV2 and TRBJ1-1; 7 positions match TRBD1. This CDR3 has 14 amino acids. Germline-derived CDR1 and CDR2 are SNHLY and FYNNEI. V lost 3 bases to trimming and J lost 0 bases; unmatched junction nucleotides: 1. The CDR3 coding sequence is TGTGCCAGCAGTGACGGGACAGTGAACACTGAAGCTTTCTTT. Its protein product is CASSDGTVNTEAFF.

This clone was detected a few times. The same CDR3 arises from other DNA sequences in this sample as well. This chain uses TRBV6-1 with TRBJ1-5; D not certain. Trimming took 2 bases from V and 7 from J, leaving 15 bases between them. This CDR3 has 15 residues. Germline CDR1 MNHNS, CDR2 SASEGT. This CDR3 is CASSEPGGGGQPQHF. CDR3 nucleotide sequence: TGTGCCAGCAGTGAACCTGGCGGTGGTGGCCAGCCCCAGCATTTT.

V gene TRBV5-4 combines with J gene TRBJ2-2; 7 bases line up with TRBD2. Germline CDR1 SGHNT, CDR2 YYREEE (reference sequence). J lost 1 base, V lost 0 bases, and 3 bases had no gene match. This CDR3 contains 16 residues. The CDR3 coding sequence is TGTGCCAGCAGCTTGGAGACGGGGGGGAACACCGGGGAGCTGTTTTTT. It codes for CASSLETGGNTGELFF.

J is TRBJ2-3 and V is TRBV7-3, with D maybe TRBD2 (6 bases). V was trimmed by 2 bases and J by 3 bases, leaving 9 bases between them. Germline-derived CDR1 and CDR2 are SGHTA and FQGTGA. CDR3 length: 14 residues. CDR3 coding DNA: TGTGCCAGCAGCTTAGACGCGGGAACAGATACGCAGTATTTT. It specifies CASSLDAGTDTQYF.

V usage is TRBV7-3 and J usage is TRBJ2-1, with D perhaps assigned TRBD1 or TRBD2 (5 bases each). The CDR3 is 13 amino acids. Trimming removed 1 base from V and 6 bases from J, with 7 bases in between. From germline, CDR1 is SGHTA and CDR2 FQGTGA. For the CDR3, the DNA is TGTGCCAGCAGCTTAATCGGGACCAATGAGCAGTTCTTC. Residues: CASSLIGTNEQFF.

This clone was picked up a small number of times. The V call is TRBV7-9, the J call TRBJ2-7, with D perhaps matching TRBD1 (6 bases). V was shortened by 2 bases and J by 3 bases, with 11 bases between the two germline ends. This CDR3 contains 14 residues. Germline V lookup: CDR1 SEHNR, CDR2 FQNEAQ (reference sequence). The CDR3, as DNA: TGTGCCAGCAGCTTATCAGGGGCCGTCTACGAGCAGTACTTC. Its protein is CASSLSGAVYEQYF.

The CDR3 protein is CASSPGQSTDTQYF. The CDR3 DNA sequence: TGCGCCAGCAGCCCCGGACAGAGCACAGATACGCAGTATTTT. J is TRBJ2-3 and V is TRBV5-1; TRBD1 might be the D (6 bases). V lost 4 bases, J lost 0 bases, and 9 bases lay in between. The CDR3 totals 14 residues. Germline assignment: CDR1 SGHRS and CDR2 YFSETQ.

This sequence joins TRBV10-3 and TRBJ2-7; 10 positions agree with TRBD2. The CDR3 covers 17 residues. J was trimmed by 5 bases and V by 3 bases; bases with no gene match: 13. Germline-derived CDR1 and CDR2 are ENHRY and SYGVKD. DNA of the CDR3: TGTGCCATCAGTGACCGTTCTCCTAGCGGGAGCTATGACGAGCAGTACTTC. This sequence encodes CAISDRSPSGSYDEQYF.

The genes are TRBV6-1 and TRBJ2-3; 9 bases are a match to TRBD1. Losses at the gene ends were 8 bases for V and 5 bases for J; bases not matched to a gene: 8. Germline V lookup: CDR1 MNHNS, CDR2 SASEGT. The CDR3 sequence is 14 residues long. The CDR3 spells CASYGTGKIDTQYF. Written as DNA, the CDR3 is TGTGCCAGCTACGGGACAGGGAAAATAGATACGCAGTATTTT.

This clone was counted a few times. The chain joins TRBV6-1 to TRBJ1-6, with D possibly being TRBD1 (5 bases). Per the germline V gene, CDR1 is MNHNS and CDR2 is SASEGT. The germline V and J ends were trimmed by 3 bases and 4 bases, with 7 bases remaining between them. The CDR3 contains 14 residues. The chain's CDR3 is CASSDRVYNSPLHF. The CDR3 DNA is TGTGCCAGCAGTGACAGGGTATATAATTCACCCCTCCACTTT.

The DNA for the CDR3 is TGTGCCAGCAGTGAACGACTAGCGGGGGGGCACAATGAGCAGTTCTTC. The encoded protein is CASSERLAGGHNEQFF. V is TRBV2 and J is TRBJ2-1; 14 nucleotides align to TRBD2. The J segment lost 5 bases and the V segment lost 2 bases, leaving 2 bases of the junction unmatched. Germline CDR1 and CDR2: SNHLY and FYNNEI. The CDR3 covers 16 residues. The variable domain in full, with the rest retrieved from reference TRBV2 and TRBJ2-1, is EPEVTQTPSHQVTQMGQEVILRCVPISNHLYFYWYRQILGQKVEFLVSFYNNEISEKSEIFDDQFSVERPDGSNFTLKIRSTKLEDSAMYFCASSERLAGGHNEQFFGPGTRLTVL.

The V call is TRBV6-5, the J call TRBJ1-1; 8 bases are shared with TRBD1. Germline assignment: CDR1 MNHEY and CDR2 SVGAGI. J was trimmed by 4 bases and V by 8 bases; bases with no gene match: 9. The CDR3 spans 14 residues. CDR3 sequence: CASLTRGRVTEAFF. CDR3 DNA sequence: TGTGCCAGCCTTACCAGGGGGCGGGTCACTGAAGCTTTCTTT.

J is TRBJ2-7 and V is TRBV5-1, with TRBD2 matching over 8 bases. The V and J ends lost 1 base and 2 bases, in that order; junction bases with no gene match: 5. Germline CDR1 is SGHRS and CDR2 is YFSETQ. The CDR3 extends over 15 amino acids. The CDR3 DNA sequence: TGCGCCAGCAGCTTGAATAGGACTAGCCCCTACGAGCAGTACTTC. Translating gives CASSLNRTSPYEQYF.

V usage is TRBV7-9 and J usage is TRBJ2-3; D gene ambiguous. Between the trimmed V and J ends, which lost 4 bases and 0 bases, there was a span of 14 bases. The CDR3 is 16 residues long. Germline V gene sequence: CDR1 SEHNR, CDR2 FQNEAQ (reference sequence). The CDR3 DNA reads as TGTGCCAGCAGCTCCCCCGTGGTACCTAGCACAGATACGCAGTATTTT. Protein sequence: CASSSPVVPSTDTQYF.

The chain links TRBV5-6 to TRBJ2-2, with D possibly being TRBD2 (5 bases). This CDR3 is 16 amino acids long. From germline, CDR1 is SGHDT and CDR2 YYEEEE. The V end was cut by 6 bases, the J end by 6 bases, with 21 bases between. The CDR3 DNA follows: TGTGCCAGCACTTTTGATGGGAGTGGTTGGGCCGGGGAGCTGTTTTTT. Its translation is CASTFDGSGWAGELFF.

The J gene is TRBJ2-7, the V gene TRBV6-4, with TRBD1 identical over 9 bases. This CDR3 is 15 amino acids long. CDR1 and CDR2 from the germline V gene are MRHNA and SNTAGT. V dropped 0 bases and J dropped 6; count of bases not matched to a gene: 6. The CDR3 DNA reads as TGTGCCAGCAGTGACTCGGTACAGGGGGCCTCCGAGCAGTACTTC. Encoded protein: CASSDSVQGASEQYF.

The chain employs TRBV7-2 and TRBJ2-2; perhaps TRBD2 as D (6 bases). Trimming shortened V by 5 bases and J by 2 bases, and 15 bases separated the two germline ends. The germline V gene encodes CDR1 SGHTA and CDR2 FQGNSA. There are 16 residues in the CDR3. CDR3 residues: CASSRIDGRNTGELFF. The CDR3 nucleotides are TGTGCCAGCAGCCGTATCGACGGGAGAAACACCGGGGAGCTGTTTTTT.

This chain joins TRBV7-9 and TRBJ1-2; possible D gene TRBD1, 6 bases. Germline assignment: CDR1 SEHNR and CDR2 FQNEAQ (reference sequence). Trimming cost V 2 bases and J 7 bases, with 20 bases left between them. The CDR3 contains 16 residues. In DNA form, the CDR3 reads TGTGCCAGCAGCTTAAACCCCACAGGGCCCTCGGGTGGCTACACCTTC. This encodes CASSLNPTGPSGGYTF.